The entry that follows covers one T cell receptor (beta chain) sequence. Its target is not known. This sample is part of a study of cytomegalovirus exposure and HLA in healthy donors. Whole-study results and caveats: In an earlier analysis, in fewer than 700 donors, most V segments appeared productive either ~87% or ~30% of the time. In a later analysis, parvovirus B19, influenza, CMV and Epstein-Barr virus appeared linked to several top co-occurrence clusters. The study had only CMV serostatus as immune exposure information. For most TCR sequences rarity was the rule, although some public TCRs occurred in many donors.

V shed 8 bases and J shed 7 bases, with 18 bases lying between them. CDR1 is SEHNR, CDR2 FQNEAQ, per germline (reference sequence). This CDR3 has 14 residues. 60 Vbeta and 13 Jbeta primers were used in PCR. Clones were read by immunoSEQ multiplex PCR, and TCRdb kept only the in-frame ones, dropping some. The sample carries around 120,000 clones, 60% to 80% recorded once. The chain links TRBV7-9 to TRBJ2-1; D is perhaps TRBD2 (6 bases). This TCR was sampled from a man aged 50-60 years in good health and CMV-seropositive. Sequencing was performed on PBMCs. CDR3 protein: CASVTGSSVNEQFF. CDR3 coding DNA: TGTGCCAGCGTGACCGGGAGTAGCGTGAATGAGCAGTTCTTC.